This T cell receptor beta chain was recovered during a study of breast tumors, draining lymph nodes, adjacent tissues. TCRdb reprocessed the multiplex PCR reads with MiXCR, giving one entry per CDR3 protein. In the table there are about 120,000 distinct CDR3 sequences, approximately 20% of which are singletons. The study's findings and limits: Tumor and nontumor repertoires were significantly more similar in luminal-like than in basal-like breast cancer. Tumors had less TCR diversity than lymph nodes, more than nontumor tissue. Most tumor T cells seemingly derive from lymph node, then expand in tumor.

This clonotype occurred many times. The antigen is unknown. The lymph nodes were axillary draining lymph nodes from breast cancer patients. The V gene's germline CDR1 is SEHNR and CDR2 FQNEAQ (reference sequence). The CDR3 is made up of 15 amino acids. The ends were cut back, 1 base at V and 0 bases at J, with 9 bases in the middle. The rearrangement links TRBV7-9 to TRBJ2-5, with a weak D call TRBD1 (6 bases). The specimen was axillary lymph node tissue. This TCR was recovered from a female donor with breast cancer. Some clones in this sample may be carry-over from other donors' samples. The CDR3 nucleotides read TGTGCCAGCAGCTTAGGAACAGGGAACCAAGAGACCCAGTACTTC. This sequence encodes CASSLGTGNQETQYF.